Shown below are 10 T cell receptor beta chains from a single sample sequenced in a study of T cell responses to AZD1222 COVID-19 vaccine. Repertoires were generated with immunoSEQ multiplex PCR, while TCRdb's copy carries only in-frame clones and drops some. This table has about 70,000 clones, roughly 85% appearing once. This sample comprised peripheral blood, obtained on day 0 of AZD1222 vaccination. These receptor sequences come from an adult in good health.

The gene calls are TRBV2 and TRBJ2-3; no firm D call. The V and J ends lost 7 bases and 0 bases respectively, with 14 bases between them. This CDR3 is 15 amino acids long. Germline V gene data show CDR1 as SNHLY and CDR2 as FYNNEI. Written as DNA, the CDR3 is TGTGCCAGCATTCCAGAGTTGTTGAGCACAGATACGCAGTATTTT. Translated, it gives CASIPELLSTDTQYF. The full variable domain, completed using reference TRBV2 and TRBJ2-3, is EPEVTQTPSHQVTQMGQEVILRCVPISNHLYFYWYRQILGQKVEFLVSFYNNEISEKSEIFDDQFSVERPDGSNFTLKIRSTKLEDSAMYFCASIPELLSTDTQYFGPGTRLTVL.

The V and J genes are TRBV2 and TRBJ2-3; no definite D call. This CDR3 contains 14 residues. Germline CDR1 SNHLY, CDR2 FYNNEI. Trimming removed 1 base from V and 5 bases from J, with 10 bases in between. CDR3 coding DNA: TGTGCCAGCAGTGAAGTCTCTCGCCAAGATACGCAGTATTTT. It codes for CASSEVSRQDTQYF. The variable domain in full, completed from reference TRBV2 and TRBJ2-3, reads EPEVTQTPSHQVTQMGQEVILRCVPISNHLYFYWYRQILGQKVEFLVSFYNNEISEKSEIFDDQFSVERPDGSNFTLKIRSTKLEDSAMYFCASSEVSRQDTQYFGPGTRLTVL.

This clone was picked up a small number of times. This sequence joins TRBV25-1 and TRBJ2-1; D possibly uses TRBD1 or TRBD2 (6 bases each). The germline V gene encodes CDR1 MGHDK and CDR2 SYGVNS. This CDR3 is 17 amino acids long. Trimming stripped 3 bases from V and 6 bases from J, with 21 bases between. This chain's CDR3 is CASSDLQGNGGINEQFF. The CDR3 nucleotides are TGTGCCAGCAGTGATCTACAGGGTAACGGAGGGATCAATGAGCAGTTCTTC. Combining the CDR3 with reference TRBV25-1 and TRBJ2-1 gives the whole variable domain EADIYQTPRYLVIGTGKKITLECSQTMGHDKMYWYQQDPGMELHLIHYSYGVNSTEKGDLSSESTVSRIRTEHFPLTLESARPSHTSQYLCASSDLQGNGGINEQFFGPGTRLTVL.

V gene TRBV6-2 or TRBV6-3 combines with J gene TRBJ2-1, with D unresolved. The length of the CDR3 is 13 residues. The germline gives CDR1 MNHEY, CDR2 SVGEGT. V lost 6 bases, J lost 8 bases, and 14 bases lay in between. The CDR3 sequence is CASSASASHEQFF. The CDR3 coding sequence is TGTGCCAGCAGCGCGTCTGCCTCCCATGAGCAGTTCTTC.

The CDR3 nucleotides read TGTGCCAGCAGTCTACTTTCCGAGCAGTACTTC. This encodes CASSLLSEQYF. The rearrangement links TRBV12-3 or TRBV12-4 to TRBJ2-7; no firm D call. Trimming removed 5 bases at V and 6 bases at J, with 8 bases between. CDR3 length: 11 amino acids.

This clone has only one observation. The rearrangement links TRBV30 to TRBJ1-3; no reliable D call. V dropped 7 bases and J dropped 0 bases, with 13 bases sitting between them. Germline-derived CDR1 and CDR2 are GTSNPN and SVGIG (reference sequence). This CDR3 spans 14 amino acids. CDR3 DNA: TGTGCCTCGAGGAGGACGCTCTCTGGAAACACCATATATTTT. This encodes CASRRTLSGNTIYF.

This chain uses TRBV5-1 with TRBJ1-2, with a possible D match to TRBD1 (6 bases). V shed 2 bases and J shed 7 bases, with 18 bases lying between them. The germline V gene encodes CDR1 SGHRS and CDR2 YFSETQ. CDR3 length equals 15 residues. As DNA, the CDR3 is TGCGCCAGCAGCTTTGACCCAGGGACACCAGGTGGCTACACCTTC. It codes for CASSFDPGTPGGYTF.

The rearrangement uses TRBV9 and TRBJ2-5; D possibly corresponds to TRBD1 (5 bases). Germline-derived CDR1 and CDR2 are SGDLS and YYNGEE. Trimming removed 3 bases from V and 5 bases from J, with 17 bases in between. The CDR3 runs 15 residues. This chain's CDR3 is CASSGGHATGETQYF. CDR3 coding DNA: TGTGCCAGCAGCGGAGGACACGCCACCGGGGAGACCCAGTACTTC.

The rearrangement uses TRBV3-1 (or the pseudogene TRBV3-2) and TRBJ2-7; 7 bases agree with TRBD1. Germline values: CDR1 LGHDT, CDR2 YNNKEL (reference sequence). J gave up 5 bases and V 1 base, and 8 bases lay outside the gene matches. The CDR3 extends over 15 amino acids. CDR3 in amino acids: CASSQGLGGFHEQYF. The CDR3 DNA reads TGTGCCAGCAGCCAAGGGCTAGGGGGCTTCCACGAGCAGTACTTC.

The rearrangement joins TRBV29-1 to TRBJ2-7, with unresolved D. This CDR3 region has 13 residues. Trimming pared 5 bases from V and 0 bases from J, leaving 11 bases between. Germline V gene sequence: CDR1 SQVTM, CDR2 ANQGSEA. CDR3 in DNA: TGCAGCGTTTTTCGGACGGGCTCCTACGAGCAGTACTTC. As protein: CSVFRTGSYEQYF.